Each of the 24 T cell receptor beta chains below was sequenced from the same sample in a study of response to subunit inactivated influenza vaccine (dated by TCRdb to 2016 to 2018). Libraries were built with RT-PCR. Sequencing was carried out with an Illumina HiSeq 2500. The public reads were quality trimmed at Q25 with fastp and then assembled into clones with MiXCR by TCRdb, keeping productive beta chains. For every CDR3 protein sequence, its rows merge into one entry that carries the most common genes and DNA. Recorded for this sample are hundreds of thousands of distinct CDR3 sequences; 15% to 18% of them occurred a single time. The ten largest make up about 9.9% of the sample. Sequenced here: PBMCs from blood, sampled about 13 days after vaccination. These TCRs come from a man in his forties or fifties who received an inactivated influenza vaccine. Donor details come from another sample of the same person, matched by shared clones.

The chain joins TRBV4-2 to TRBJ2-7; 15 bases align to TRBD2. The V segment lost 4 bases and the J segment 4 bases; nucleotides outside the gene matches: 5. CDR1 LGHNA and CDR2 YNFKEQ come from the germline V gene. CDR3 size: 16 residues. This CDR3 reads CASSRTSGRAAYEQYF. As DNA, the CDR3 is TGTGCCAGCAGCCGGACTAGCGGGAGGGCTGCATACGAGCAGTACTTC.

There are many counts of this clonotype. The chain couples TRBV7-2 to TRBJ2-1, with 13 bases fitting TRBD2. Unmatched junction bases numbered 15, after V lost 4 bases and J lost 0 bases. This CDR3 spans 21 amino acids. The germline CDR1 and CDR2 sequences are SGHTA and FQGNSA. CDR3: CASSSTPGLAGRPSSYNEQFF. Written as DNA, the CDR3 is TGTGCCAGCAGCTCCACCCCGGGACTAGCGGGAAGACCTAGCTCCTACAATGAGCAGTTCTTC.

This clonotype was observed many times. The chain has TRBV7-8 and TRBJ2-2; D gene ambiguous. Trimming left V 2 bases short and J 2 bases short, with 15 bases between. Germline loops: CDR1 SGHVS, CDR2 FQNEAQ. This CDR3 has 17 residues. CDR3 in amino acids: CASSLKIRTINTGELFF. CDR3 DNA sequence: TGTGCCAGCAGCTTAAAGATAAGAACTATTAACACCGGGGAGCTGTTTTTT.

This clonotype appeared a few times. V gene TRBV29-1 combines with J gene TRBJ2-7; D is perhaps TRBD1 (6 bases). The CDR3 loop spans 14 amino acids. V was clipped by 7 bases and J by 2 bases, with 18 bases between them. Germline V gives CDR1 SQVTM, CDR2 ANQGSEA. CDR3 protein: CSGLRDNFPYEQYF. As DNA, the CDR3 is TGCAGCGGACTCCGGGACAATTTTCCCTACGAGCAGTACTTC.

This clonotype was recorded a few times. This chain connects TRBV3-1 to TRBJ2-1; D is uncertain. V lost 6 bases, J lost 4 bases, and 16 bases lay in between. Germline V gene lookup returns CDR1 LGHDT and CDR2 YNNKEL (reference sequence). CDR3 length equals 15 residues. The CDR3 bases are TGTGCCAGCAGTCGTCCAACACGAAAGTACAATGAGCAGTTCTTC. Protein product: CASSRPTRKYNEQFF.

In this sample, this clonotype turned up a few times. The rearrangement links TRBV12-3 or TRBV12-4 to TRBJ2-7; D is unclear. Trimming removed 1 base at V and 7 bases at J, with 11 bases between. The CDR3 runs to 13 residues. CDR3 sequence (DNA): TGTGCCAGCAGTTTAGGGGGTCCCCAAGAGCAGTACTTC. Amino acids: CASSLGGPQEQYF.

This clonotype was counted at least ten times. CDR3 sequence: CASSLGEVQFF. CDR3 nucleotides: TGTGCCAGCAGCTTGGGGGAGGTGCAGTTCTTC. The chain recombines TRBV11-2 with TRBJ2-1; tentatively, D is TRBD2 (6 bases). Germline loops: CDR1 SGHAT, CDR2 FQNNGV. This CDR3 is 11 amino acids long. Trimming removed 3 bases at V and 12 bases at J, with 9 bases between.

This clonotype was detected only a few times. This chain uses TRBV5-1 with TRBJ2-1; the D gene is possibly TRBD2 (6 bases). The CDR3 sequence is 17 residues long. CDR1 is SGHRS and CDR2 is YFSETQ in the germline V gene. V was shortened by 1 base and J by 4 bases, with 18 bases between the two germline ends. CDR3 DNA: TGCGCCAGCAGCTTGACCTTGAATCCGGGACTTTACAATGAGCAGTTCTTC. This translates into CASSLTLNPGLYNEQFF.

The chain carries TRBV30 and TRBJ1-4; D unclear. The CDR3 covers 11 residues. Trimming took off 3 bases at V and 8 bases at J, with 7 bases between the two ends. Germline loops: CDR1 GTSNPN, CDR2 SVGIG (reference sequence). The CDR3 DNA follows: TGTGCCTGGAGCGTGGGCGAAAAACTGTTTTTT. It codes for CAWSVGEKLFF.

The chain employs TRBV6-2 or TRBV6-3 and TRBJ1-3, with a tentative D call TRBD1 (5 bases). The germline V and J ends were trimmed by 0 bases and 3 bases, with 12 bases remaining between them. Germline CDR1 and CDR2: MNHEY and SVGEGT. The CDR3 contains 16 residues. The CDR3 region has the DNA TGTGCCAGCAGTTACTCCGGCGGGGCTTATGGAAACACCATATATTTT. Translated: CASSYSGGAYGNTIYF.

This chain's CDR3 is CATGGAGNTGELFF. Written as DNA, the CDR3 is TGTGCCACCGGGGGGGCAGGAAACACCGGGGAGCTGTTTTTT. This rearrangement joins TRBV24-1 to TRBJ2-2, with D perhaps TRBD2 (7 bases). This CDR3 comprises 14 residues. V was shortened by 9 bases and J by 2 bases, with 12 bases between the two germline ends. CDR1 KGHDR and CDR2 SFDVKD come from the germline V gene.

This chain connects TRBV7-2 to TRBJ2-5, with 9 bases that match TRBD2. The CDR3 spans 17 residues. Germline values: CDR1 SGHTA, CDR2 FQGNSA. The J segment lost 4 bases and the V segment lost 7 bases, leaving 16 bases of the junction unmatched. The DNA of the CDR3 is TGTGCCAGCACCCGATACCATCTAGCGGGGATAGTAGAGACCCAGTACTTC. Translation: CASTRYHLAGIVETQYF.

This clonotype was counted a few times. The chain recombines TRBV12-3 or TRBV12-4 with TRBJ1-5, with D possibly being TRBD1 (5 bases). With 8 bases removed from V and 3 bases from J, the gap between germline ends came to 8 bases. CDR3 length equals 12 residues. The CDR3 DNA sequence: TGTGCCAGCTCAGGGATCAATCAGCCCCAGCATTTT. Translation gives CASSGINQPQHF.

The rearrangement uses TRBV12-3 or TRBV12-4 and TRBJ2-1; 11 bases map to TRBD2. The CDR3 consists of 17 residues. The V and J ends lost 3 bases and 0 bases, in that order; junction bases with no gene match: 4. CDR3 sequence (DNA): TGTGCCAGCAGTTTCACCGGGACTAGCGGCTCCTACAATGAGCAGTTCTTC. Translation: CASSFTGTSGSYNEQFF.

Here the CDR3 reads CASSQDWELNQPQHF. The CDR3 coding sequence is TGCGCCAGCAGCCAAGATTGGGAACTCAATCAGCCCCAGCATTTT. The chain is built from TRBV4-3 and TRBJ1-5, with D hard to call. CDR1 is LGHNA, CDR2 YSLEER, per germline. Trimming pared 0 bases from V and 3 bases from J, leaving 9 bases between. The CDR3 is 15 amino acids.

This clonotype was observed a handful of times. The rearrangement links TRBV6-1 to TRBJ1-5, with D possibly matching TRBD1 (5 bases). This CDR3 region has 14 residues. The V end lost 7 bases, the J end lost 4 bases, and 14 bases lay between the germline ends. Germline lookup yields CDR1 MNHNS and CDR2 SASEGT. The CDR3 loop is CASKSGQINQPQHF. The CDR3 DNA sequence: TGTGCCAGCAAATCGGGGCAAATTAATCAGCCCCAGCATTTT.

This clonotype showed up just a few times. The V and J genes are TRBV13 and TRBJ2-5; maybe TRBD1 (6 bases). V dropped 1 base and J dropped 3 bases, with 12 bases sitting between them. Germline CDR1 and CDR2: PRHDT and FYEKMQ (reference sequence). The CDR3 runs 15 residues. CDR3 nucleotides: TGTGCCAGCAGCTTAGTGTCCGACAGGAAAGAGACCCAGTACTTC. Translated: CASSLVSDRKETQYF.

At least ten counts were recorded for this clonotype. The J gene is TRBJ2-1, the V gene TRBV3-1, with 11 nucleotides matching TRBD1. The CDR3 has 18 residues. Unmatched junction bases numbered 12, after V lost 0 bases and J lost 8 bases. Germline CDR1 reads LGHDT; CDR2 reads YNNKEL (reference sequence). This CDR3 is CASSQDLPGQGAWDEQFF. In DNA, the CDR3 is TGTGCCAGCAGCCAAGATCTACCTGGACAGGGGGCGTGGGATGAGCAGTTCTTC.

The V call is TRBV29-1, the J call TRBJ2-1, with D perhaps matching TRBD1 or TRBD2 (5 bases each). V lost 3 bases and J 8 bases, leaving 8 bases between the germline ends. This CDR3 has 11 amino acids. The V gene's germline CDR1 is SQVTM and CDR2 ANQGSEA. The CDR3 region is CSVDLGHEQFF. The CDR3 DNA sequence: TGCAGCGTTGATTTGGGACATGAGCAGTTCTTC.

A few counts support this clonotype. V is TRBV4-3 and J is TRBJ1-2; 7 nucleotides align to TRBD1. The trim removed 0 bases at V and 7 bases at J, leaving 5 bases unmatched. The CDR3 has 14 amino acids. Germline CDR1 LGHNA, CDR2 YSLEER. The CDR3 loop is CASSQDWDRGGYTF. The CDR3, as DNA: TGCGCCAGCAGCCAAGATTGGGACAGAGGTGGCTACACCTTC.

This clonotype showed up just a few times. V gene TRBV4-1 combines with J gene TRBJ2-1, with D maybe TRBD2 (7 bases). Germline CDR1 MGHRA, CDR2 YSYEKL. V was pared by 2 bases and J by 6 bases, with 14 bases between. The CDR3 is made up of 15 amino acids. The CDR3 nucleotides read TGCGCCAGCAGCCAACTGAGGGGGACTATCAATGAGCAGTTCTTC. This translates into CASSQLRGTINEQFF.

The rearrangement joins TRBV7-9 to TRBJ2-5; 7 bases align to TRBD1. CDR1 is SEHNR, CDR2 FQNEAQ, per germline (reference sequence). The CDR3 runs 15 residues. After removal of 2 bases from V and 2 bases from J, the junction contained 5 bases not matched to a gene. The CDR3 spells CASSLRGRGQETQYF. CDR3 in DNA: TGTGCCAGCAGCTTAAGGGGCAGGGGGCAAGAGACCCAGTACTTC.

Only a few counts were recorded for this clonotype. The genes are TRBV10-3 and TRBJ2-2, with TRBD1 matching 9 bases. The germline V gene has CDR1 ENHRY and CDR2 SYGVKD. J lost 3 bases, V lost 3 bases, and 5 bases had no gene match. The CDR3 has 16 residues. CDR3 protein: CAISEKWTGDTGELFF. CDR3 nucleotides: TGTGCCATCAGTGAAAAGTGGACAGGGGACACCGGGGAGCTGTTTTTT.

There are a few counts of this clonotype. The chain recombines TRBV6-4 with TRBJ2-3; D is unresolved. The CDR3 runs 15 residues. CDR1 is MRHNA and CDR2 is SNTAGT in the germline V gene. V was pared by 6 bases and J by 9 bases, with 22 bases between. The CDR3 protein is CASSLEAGMTETQYF. As DNA, the CDR3 is TGTGCCAGCAGCTTAGAAGCTGGGATGACGGAAACGCAGTATTTT.